This T cell receptor (beta chain) was sequenced in a study of T cell responses to AZD1222 COVID-19 vaccine. Across the study: Samples with a second dose at about 4 or about 12 weeks were pooled together.

This table comes from immunoSEQ multiplex PCR, and its TCRdb copy is limited to in-frame clones, with some not included. The table lists 120,000 or so clones, about nine tenths of them singletons. The length of the CDR3 is 15 residues. Trimming pared 5 bases from V and 3 bases from J, leaving 15 bases between. Germline CDR1 reads SGHTA; CDR2 reads FQGTGA. The sequencing here drew on peripheral blood, taken on day 0 of AZD1222 vaccination. The TCR originated in an adult in good health. The chain links TRBV7-3 to TRBJ2-3, with D perhaps matching TRBD1 or TRBD2 (5 bases each). CDR3 bases: TGTGCCAGCAGCAACGGGGCTTCCGTTACAGATACGCAGTATTTT. Protein: CASSNGASVTDTQYF.